This is a list of T cell receptor beta chains from one sample in a study of regulatory T cells in long-lasting Graves disease. TCRdb re-derived calls from the multiplex PCR reads in MiXCR, one entry per CDR3 protein. The repertoire consists of 400,000 to 650,000 distinct CDR3 sequences, with 16% occurring once and the leading ten covering roughly 25%. This sample also appeared in a second study, on T cells in Graves' hyperthyroidism and ophthalmopathy.

Here the sequenced sample was peripheral blood mononuclear cells (PBMCs), taken at new diagnosis, from a patient treated with antithyroid drugs. These receptor sequences come from a woman between 40 and 65 years old with Graves disease. Both conserved end residues are part of each CDR3. Fields, in order: CDR3 protein, CDR3 DNA, V gene, J gene, clone size, D gene. D genes are given only for firm matches. A row's size may be missing; if present it is once, few, many or a size class.

CDR3 protein: CASIRATSGNEQFF; CDR3 DNA: TGTGCCAGCATCCGGGCCACTTCGGGGAATGAGCAGTTCTTC; V gene: TRBV2; J gene: TRBJ2-1; clone size: many; D gene: NA
CDR3 protein: CAISEWTGSWTAFF; CDR3 DNA: TGTGCCATCAGTGAGTGGACAGGGAGTTGGACGGCTTTCTTT; V gene: TRBV10-3; J gene: TRBJ1-1; clone size: many; D gene: TRBD1
CDR3 protein: CASSLSGTDSSEQYF; CDR3 DNA: TGTGCCAGCTCACTTTCCGGGACAGACAGCTCCGAGCAGTACTTC; V gene: TRBV18; J gene: TRBJ2-7; clone size: many; D gene: TRBD1
CDR3 protein: CSAWTSGGFGIQYF; CDR3 DNA: TGCAGTGCTTGGACTAGCGGGGGGTTTGGCATTCAGTACTTC; V gene: TRBV20-1; J gene: TRBJ2-4; clone size: many; D gene: TRBD2
CDR3 protein: CASSLLAGVGNTIYF; CDR3 DNA: TGTGCCAGCAGCTTACTTGCCGGGGTAGGAAACACCATATATTTT; V gene: TRBV7-2; J gene: TRBJ1-3; clone size: NA; D gene: NA
CDR3 protein: CSARDSASSGNTIYF; CDR3 DNA: TGCAGTGCTAGAGATTCGGCGAGCTCTGGAAACACCATATATTTT; V gene: TRBV20-1; J gene: TRBJ1-3; clone size: few; D gene: NA
CDR3 protein: CASSQSSGGALFF; CDR3 DNA: TGTGCCAGCAGCCAGTCTAGCGGGGGGGCTCTGTTCTTC; V gene: TRBV3-1; J gene: TRBJ2-1; clone size: NA; D gene: TRBD2
CDR3 protein: CASSKGDRGSYNEQFF; CDR3 DNA: TGTGCCAGCAGCAAGGGGGACAGAGGCTCCTACAATGAGCAGTTCTTC; V gene: TRBV12-3/TRBV12-4; J gene: TRBJ2-1; clone size: NA; D gene: TRBD1
CDR3 protein: CASSQDGPPGGYTF; CDR3 DNA: TGTGCCAGCAGCCAAGACGGTCCCCCGGGGGGCTACACCTTC; V gene: TRBV4-2; J gene: TRBJ1-2; clone size: NA; D gene: NA
CDR3 protein: CASSQLGGTGGKETQYF; CDR3 DNA: TGTGCCAGCAGCCAACTAGGGGGGACAGGAGGCAAAGAGACCCAGTACTTC; V gene: TRBV14; J gene: TRBJ2-5; clone size: many; D gene: TRBD1
CDR3 protein: CASSLETSRGQTQYF; CDR3 DNA: TGCGCCAGCAGCTTGGAAACTAGCCGGGGGCAGACCCAGTACTTC; V gene: TRBV5-1; J gene: TRBJ2-5; clone size: many; D gene: NA
CDR3 protein: CASSDYPDLVNTEAFF; CDR3 DNA: TGTGCCAGCAGCGACTACCCGGACTTAGTGAACACTGAAGCTTTCTTT; V gene: TRBV6-1; J gene: TRBJ1-1; clone size: many; D gene: NA
CDR3 protein: CASTEYNEQFF; CDR3 DNA: TGTGCCAGCACCGAATACAATGAGCAGTTCTTC; V gene: TRBV2; J gene: TRBJ2-1; clone size: many; D gene: NA
CDR3 protein: CASNQAPLETQYF; CDR3 DNA: TGTGCCAGCAACCAAGCCCCCTTGGAGACCCAGTACTTC; V gene: TRBV7-9; J gene: TRBJ2-5; clone size: NA; D gene: NA
CDR3 protein: CASSESAGGTEAFF; CDR3 DNA: TGCGCCAGCAGTGAGTCCGCGGGGGGAACTGAAGCTTTCTTT; V gene: TRBV10-1; J gene: TRBJ1-1; clone size: NA; D gene: NA
CDR3 protein: CASRLGSGGLNTQYF; CDR3 DNA: TGTGCCAGCAGGCTAGGCTCGGGGGGGTTGAATACGCAGTATTTT; V gene: TRBV7-9; J gene: TRBJ2-3; clone size: NA; D gene: TRBD2
CDR3 protein: CASSYTSPYNSPLHF; CDR3 DNA: TGTGCCAGCAGTTATACGAGCCCCTATAATTCACCCCTCCACTTT; V gene: TRBV6-5; J gene: TRBJ1-6; clone size: NA; D gene: NA
CDR3 protein: CASRASGGYYEQYF; CDR3 DNA: TGTGCCAGCAGAGCCAGCGGGGGATACTACGAGCAGTACTTC; V gene: TRBV11-2; J gene: TRBJ2-7; clone size: many; D gene: TRBD2
CDR3 protein: CASRQGGAFRYTF; CDR3 DNA: TGTGCCAGCAGACAAGGGGGCGCTTTCCGCTACACCTTC; V gene: TRBV11-2; J gene: TRBJ1-2; clone size: many; D gene: TRBD1
CDR3 protein: CASSPGLSYGQYF; CDR3 DNA: TGTGCCAGCAGCCCTGGACTCTCCTACGGGCAGTACTTC; V gene: TRBV11-2; J gene: TRBJ2-7; clone size: NA; D gene: NA
CDR3 protein: CASSSPRGGLRTETQYF; CDR3 DNA: TGTGCCAGTAGTTCCCCGAGGGGGGGGCTGCGTACAGAGACCCAGTACTTC; V gene: TRBV19; J gene: TRBJ2-5; clone size: NA; D gene: NA
CDR3 protein: CASSLDLGTGGLAFF; CDR3 DNA: TGCGCCAGCAGCTTGGACCTCGGGACAGGGGGCTTGGCTTTCTTT; V gene: TRBV5-1; J gene: TRBJ1-1; clone size: NA; D gene: TRBD1
CDR3 protein: CASSQEGPGDPTSHGYTF; CDR3 DNA: TGTGCCAGCAGCCAAGAGGGTCCAGGAGACCCAACCAGCCATGGCTACACCTTC; V gene: TRBV14; J gene: TRBJ1-2; clone size: many; D gene: NA
CDR3 protein: CASSVAAYEQYF; CDR3 DNA: TGTGCCAGCAGCGTAGCGGCTTACGAGCAGTACTTC; V gene: TRBV7-9; J gene: TRBJ2-7; clone size: many; D gene: NA
CDR3 protein: CASSRTVSNQPQHF; CDR3 DNA: TGTGCCAGCAGTAGGACAGTTAGCAATCAGCCCCAGCATTTT; V gene: TRBV2; J gene: TRBJ1-5; clone size: many; D gene: NA
CDR3 protein: CASNRPPGQGIIDTQYF; CDR3 DNA: TGTGCCAGCAACCGTCCTCCGGGACAGGGGATTATAGATACGCAGTATTTT; V gene: TRBV2; J gene: TRBJ2-3; clone size: many; D gene: TRBD1
CDR3 protein: CKPPFRETYEQYF; CDR3 DNA: TGCAAACCTCCTTTCAGGGAAACCTACGAGCAGTACTTC; V gene: TRBV20-1; J gene: TRBJ2-7; clone size: many; D gene: NA
CDR3 protein: CASRTAGYTDTQYF; CDR3 DNA: TGTGCCAGTAGAACGGCAGGATACACAGATACGCAGTATTTT; V gene: TRBV19; J gene: TRBJ2-3; clone size: NA; D gene: NA
CDR3 protein: CARSIPRDRVGQPQHF; CDR3 DNA: TGTGCCCGTAGTATTCCCCGGGACAGGGTCGGACAGCCCCAGCATTTT; V gene: TRBV19; J gene: TRBJ1-5; clone size: NA; D gene: TRBD1